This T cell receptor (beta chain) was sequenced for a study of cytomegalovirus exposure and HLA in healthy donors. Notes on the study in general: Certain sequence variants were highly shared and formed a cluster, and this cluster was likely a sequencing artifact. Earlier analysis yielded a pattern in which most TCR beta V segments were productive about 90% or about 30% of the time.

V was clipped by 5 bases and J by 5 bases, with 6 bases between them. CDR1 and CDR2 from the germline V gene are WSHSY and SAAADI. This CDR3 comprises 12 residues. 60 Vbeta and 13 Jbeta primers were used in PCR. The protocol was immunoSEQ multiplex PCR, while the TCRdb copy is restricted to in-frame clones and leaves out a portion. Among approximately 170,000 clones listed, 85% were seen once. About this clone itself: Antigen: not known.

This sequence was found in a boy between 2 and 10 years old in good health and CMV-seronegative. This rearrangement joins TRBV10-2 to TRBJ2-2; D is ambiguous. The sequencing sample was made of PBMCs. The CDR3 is CASSPQTGELFF. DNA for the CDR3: TGCGCCAGCAGTCCACAAACCGGGGAGCTGTTTTTT.